These 23 T cell receptor beta chains came from one sample sequenced in a study of beta chain features in type 1 diabetes. The study reverse transcribed the entire isolated RNA, so it sequenced expressed TCRB transcripts. Data came from immunoSEQ multiplex PCR; TCRdb stores just in-frame clones and leaves some out. The sample comprises under 400,000 clones, 10% to 15% of which are singletons, and about 0.018% rests with the top ten. Sequencing was performed on naive CD4+ T cells from blood. These TCRs come from a young man in good health.

The chain employs TRBV2 and TRBJ2-3; 7 nucleotides align to TRBD1. The length of the CDR3 is 14 residues. V gave up 5 bases and J gave up 1 base; unmatched junction bases: 3. The V gene's germline CDR1 is SNHLY and CDR2 FYNNEI. The DNA of the CDR3 is TGTGCCAGCAGTTGGACAGGAGGCACAGATACGCAGTATTTT. Protein: CASSWTGGTDTQYF.

The chain carries TRBV4-1 and TRBJ2-5, with D possibly matching TRBD2 (5 bases). Trimming removed 2 bases from V and 4 bases from J, with 14 bases in between. In germline, CDR1 is MGHRA, CDR2 YSYEKL. The CDR3 runs to 15 residues. DNA of the CDR3: TGCGCCAGCAGCCAACAACACCTAGCTTCAGAGACCCAGTACTTC. Amino acids: CASSQQHLASETQYF.

This clone was seen a few times. The chain joins TRBV30 to TRBJ1-4; a weak D match, TRBD1 (5 bases). Trimming shortened V by 3 bases and J by 3 bases, and 14 bases separated the two germline ends. The germline gives CDR1 GTSNPN, CDR2 SVGIG (reference sequence). The CDR3 covers 15 residues. The CDR3 region has the DNA TGTGCCTGGAGCAGCTTAGGACAATCTAATGAAAAACTGTTTTTT. Residues: CAWSSLGQSNEKLFF. The variable domain in full, with the rest retrieved from reference TRBV30 and TRBJ1-4, is SQTIHQWPATLVQPVGSPLSLECTVEGTSNPNLYWYRQAAGRGLQLLFYSVGIGQISSEVPQNLSASRPQDRQFILSSKKLLLSDSGFYLCAWSSLGQSNEKLFFGSGTQLSVL.

V is TRBV28 and J is TRBJ2-3; D may be TRBD2 (6 bases). V was cut by 8 bases and J by 5 bases, with 20 bases left in between. The CDR3 has 15 amino acids. Germline values: CDR1 MDHEN, CDR2 SYDVKM. CDR3 DNA: TGTGCCAGCTGGGCGGAGGGAGTCGGTGAAGATACGCAGTATTTT. Translated, it gives CASWAEGVGEDTQYF.

This sequence joins TRBV6-5 and TRBJ1-1; D is possibly TRBD1 (6 bases). Germline CDR1 and CDR2: MNHEY and SVGAGI. The CDR3 length is 13 residues. Deletions cut 6 bases from V and 5 bases from J, with 13 bases between. This CDR3 is CASSRSGETEAFF. As DNA, the CDR3 is TGTGCCAGCAGCAGATCAGGGGAGACTGAAGCTTTCTTT.

This clone was seen more than once but under ten times. The chain combines TRBV9 with TRBJ1-2; weak D call: TRBD1 (6 bases). There are 19 residues in the CDR3. Germline CDR1 SGDLS, CDR2 YYNGEE. V was pared by 4 bases and J by 1 base, with 26 bases between. The CDR3 nucleotides are TGTGCCAGCAGCCACACGGGGGGCAGGCGAAAGTCTGGTAACTATGGCTACACCTTC. This encodes CASSHTGGRRKSGNYGYTF.

This sequence joins TRBV27 and TRBJ2-7; D is undetermined. In germline, CDR1 is MNHEY, CDR2 SMNVEV (reference sequence). There are 15 residues in the CDR3. V was clipped by 5 bases and J by 3 bases, with 17 bases between them. CDR3 nucleotide sequence: TGTGCCAGCAGTACCCTTTCGTCGCGGTACTACGAGCAGTACTTC. Protein product: CASSTLSSRYYEQYF.

This chain joins TRBV7-9 and TRBJ2-7; TRBD1 might be the D (5 bases). From germline, CDR1 is SEHNR and CDR2 FQNEAQ (reference sequence). This CDR3 region has 13 residues. V lost 2 bases, J lost 5 bases, and 10 bases lay in between. The CDR3 spells CASSLIRANEQYF. CDR3 bases: TGTGCCAGCAGCTTAATCAGGGCTAACGAGCAGTACTTC.

This clone was recorded many times. This chain links TRBV29-1 with TRBJ2-1; D gene uncertain. CDR1 SQVTM and CDR2 ANQGSEA come from the germline V gene. The CDR3 is 13 residues long. V was shortened by 3 bases and J by 1 base, with 7 bases between the two germline ends. This CDR3 is CSVDGLSYNEQFF. Here the CDR3 DNA reads TGCAGCGTTGATGGGCTGTCCTACAATGAGCAGTTCTTC.

This clone was counted a single time. The chain carries TRBV6-6 and TRBJ1-2; D is perhaps TRBD1 (5 bases). V lost 6 bases to trimming and J lost 8 bases, with 19 bases between them. CDR3 length: 14 residues. Germline values: CDR1 MNHNY, CDR2 SVGAGI (reference sequence). CDR3 region: CASRPTTPKGGYTF. Written as DNA, the CDR3 is TGTGCCAGCAGGCCGACCACTCCGAAGGGGGGCTACACCTTC.

The rearrangement joins TRBV5-1 to TRBJ2-2; D is undetermined. The CDR3 spans 15 residues. Per germline, CDR1 SGHRS and CDR2 YFSETQ. Trimming removed 4 bases from V and 1 base from J, with 11 bases in between. CDR3 residues: CASSPRSLNTGELFF. As DNA, the CDR3 is TGCGCCAGCAGCCCTAGAAGCCTGAACACCGGGGAGCTGTTTTTT.

V and J are TRBV6-5 and TRBJ2-7; D is ambiguous. V shed 6 bases and J shed 2 bases, with 5 bases lying between them. The germline V gene has CDR1 MNHEY and CDR2 SVGAGI. The CDR3 has 11 residues. CDR3 protein: CASRQAYEQYF. Written as DNA, the CDR3 is TGTGCCAGCAGGCAGGCCTACGAGCAGTACTTC.

The chain employs TRBV14 and TRBJ1-5; weak D call: TRBD1 (5 bases). The CDR3 totals 16 residues. CDR1 SGHDN and CDR2 FVKESK come from the germline V gene. Trimming removed 1 base from V and 0 bases from J, with 10 bases in between. The CDR3 DNA is TGTGCCAGCAGCCAAGTTCAGGGCAGTAGCAATCAGCCCCAGCATTTT. It specifies CASSQVQGSSNQPQHF. The variable domain in full, completed from reference TRBV14 and TRBJ1-5, reads EAGVTQFPSHSVIEKGQTVTLRCDPISGHDNLYWYRRVMGKEIKFLLHFVKESKQDESGMPNNRFLAERTGGTYSTLKVQPAELEDSGVYFCASSQVQGSSNQPQHFGDGTRLSIL.

The V gene is TRBV6-5, the J gene TRBJ1-6; TRBD1 matches 7 bases. Per the germline V gene, CDR1 is MNHEY and CDR2 is SVGAGI. This CDR3 region has 14 residues. Trimming removed 7 bases from V and 7 bases from J; junction bases left unmatched: 7. This chain's CDR3 is CASTHTGVNSPLHF. DNA for the CDR3: TGTGCCAGCACTCACACAGGGGTGAATTCACCCCTCCACTTT.

This sequence joins TRBV14 and TRBJ2-5; TRBD2 aligns across 8 bases. CDR1 is SGHDN, CDR2 FVKESK, per germline. This CDR3 spans 14 amino acids. The V and J ends lost 1 base and 5 bases, in that order; junction bases with no gene match: 3. The DNA for the CDR3 is TGTGCCAGCAGCCAAGGGACTAGCTGGGAGACCCAGTACTTC. It is translated as CASSQGTSWETQYF. Full variable domain (outside the CDR3, taken from reference TRBV14 and TRBJ2-5): EAGVTQFPSHSVIEKGQTVTLRCDPISGHDNLYWYRRVMGKEIKFLLHFVKESKQDESGMPNNRFLAERTGGTYSTLKVQPAELEDSGVYFCASSQGTSWETQYFGPGTRLLVL.

The rearrangement links TRBV29-1 to TRBJ1-1; a possible D gene is TRBD1 (5 bases). V was clipped by 4 bases and J by 3 bases, with 12 bases between them. This CDR3 is 13 amino acids long. Germline loops: CDR1 SQVTM, CDR2 ANQGSEA. CDR3 amino acids: CSVGRAQDTEAFF. The CDR3 DNA reads as TGCAGCGTTGGCAGGGCCCAGGACACTGAAGCTTTCTTT.

This clone was counted only a few times. The junction shows a germline mismatch at one end, possibly a read error. V and J are TRBV6-5 and TRBJ2-5; TRBD2 is a possible D gene (6 bases). The CDR3 runs to 13 residues. Germline V CDR1 and CDR2: MNHEY, SVGAGI. As DNA, the CDR3 is TGTGCCATCAGTGAGTCGGAGGGAATCACCCAGTACTTC. Translated, it gives CAISESEGITQYF.

The rearrangement uses TRBV6-4 and TRBJ1-1; tentatively, D is TRBD1 (6 bases). Germline CDR1 MRHNA, CDR2 SNTAGT. Trimming took off 9 bases at V and 1 base at J, with 12 bases between the two ends. The CDR3 is made up of 13 amino acids. CDR3 sequence: CASGQTPNTEAFF. The CDR3 DNA sequence: TGTGCCAGTGGACAGACACCGAACACTGAAGCTTTCTTT.

This sequence joins TRBV19 and TRBJ2-7; possible D gene TRBD2, 6 bases. This CDR3 is 15 amino acids long. Per germline, CDR1 LNHDA and CDR2 SQIVND (reference sequence). V was shortened by 5 bases and J by 2 bases, with 16 bases between the two germline ends. CDR3 amino acids: CASSPRGAGAYEQYF. Here the CDR3 DNA reads TGTGCCAGTAGTCCCCGTGGAGCGGGCGCCTACGAGCAGTACTTC.

The CDR3 sequence: CASSAGQGVTDTQYF. The CDR3, as DNA: TGCGCCAGCAGCGCGGGACAGGGGGTCACAGATACGCAGTATTTT. This chain joins TRBV5-1 and TRBJ2-3; 11 positions agree with TRBD1. The CDR3 consists of 15 residues. Germline V CDR1 and CDR2: SGHRS, YFSETQ. Trimming at V came to 4 bases and at J to 2 bases, leaving 3 bases not matched to a gene.

V is TRBV5-1 and J is TRBJ1-2; 7 bases line up with TRBD1. V lost 5 bases, J lost 6 bases, and 7 bases stayed unmatched. From germline, CDR1 is SGHRS and CDR2 YFSETQ. This CDR3 contains 13 residues. The CDR3 loop is CASSYRQGDGYTF. The CDR3 nucleotides are TGCGCCAGCAGTTACCGACAGGGCGATGGCTACACCTTC.

This clone was counted a few times. Germline and junction disagree at one end, which may indicate a read error. The CDR3 is CASTLGGMETQYF. CDR3 coding DNA: TGTGCCAGCACTTTAGGGGGGATGGAGACCCAGTACTTC. V is TRBV28 and J is TRBJ2-5; D tentatively reads TRBD1 or TRBD2 (6 bases each). Germline CDR1 is MDHEN and CDR2 is SYDVKM. CDR3 length equals 13 residues.

The chain combines TRBV19 with TRBJ2-7; D is perhaps TRBD1 (6 bases). The CDR3 extends over 14 amino acids. Germline V gene sequence: CDR1 LNHDA, CDR2 SQIVND (reference sequence). V was cut by 3 bases and J by 0 bases, with 9 bases left in between. The CDR3 region is CASSMGASSYEQYF. CDR3 sequence (DNA): TGTGCCAGTAGTATGGGGGCGTCCTCCTACGAGCAGTACTTC. The full variable domain, rest sourced from reference TRBV19 and TRBJ2-7, is DGGITQSPKYLFRKEGQNVTLSCEQNLNHDAMYWYRQDPGQGLRLIYYSQIVNDFQKGDIAEGYSVSREKKESFPLTVTSAQKNPTAFYLCASSMGASSYEQYFGPGTRLTVT.